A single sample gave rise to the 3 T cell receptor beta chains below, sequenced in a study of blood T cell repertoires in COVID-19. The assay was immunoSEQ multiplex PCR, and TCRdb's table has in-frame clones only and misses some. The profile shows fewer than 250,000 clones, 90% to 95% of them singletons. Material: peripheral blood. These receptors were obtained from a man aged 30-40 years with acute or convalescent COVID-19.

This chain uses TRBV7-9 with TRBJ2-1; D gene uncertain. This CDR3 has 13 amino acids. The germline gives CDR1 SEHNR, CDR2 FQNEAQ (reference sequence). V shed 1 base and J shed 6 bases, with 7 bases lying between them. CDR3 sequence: CASSLGQANEQFF. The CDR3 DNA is TGTGCCAGCAGCTTAGGTCAAGCCAATGAGCAGTTCTTC.

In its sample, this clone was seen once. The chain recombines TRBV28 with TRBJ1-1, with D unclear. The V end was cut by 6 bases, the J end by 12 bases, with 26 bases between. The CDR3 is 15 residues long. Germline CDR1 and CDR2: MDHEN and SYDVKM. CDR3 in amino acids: CASRGGGLRAKVTFF. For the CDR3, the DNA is TGTGCCAGCAGAGGAGGTGGGCTTAGGGCCAAAGTTACTTTCTTT. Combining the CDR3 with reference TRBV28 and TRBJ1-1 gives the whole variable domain DVKVTQSSRYLVKRTGEKVFLECVQDMDHENMFWYRQDPGLGLRLIYFSYDVKMKEKGDIPEGYSVSREKKERFSLILESASTNQTSMYLCASRGGGLRAKVTFFGQGTRLTVV.

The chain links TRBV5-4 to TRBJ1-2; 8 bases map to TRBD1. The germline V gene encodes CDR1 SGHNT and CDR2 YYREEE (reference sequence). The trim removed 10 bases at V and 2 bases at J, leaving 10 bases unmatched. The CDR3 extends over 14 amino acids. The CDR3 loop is CAVTGTGSNYGYTF. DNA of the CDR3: TGTGCCGTTACCGGGACAGGCAGCAACTATGGCTACACCTTC.